The clone carrying this T cell receptor beta chain was detected a few times. Its specificity is unknown. This specimen belongs to a study of T cells in Graves' hyperthyroidism and ophthalmopathy. Study-level points and caveats: In blood, most of the thyroid clonotypes expanded above 0.001 were also present.

Based on clinical symptoms, serum thyroxine and TRAb, thyroid ultrasound and orbital computed tomography, diagnoses were reached. Per germline, CDR1 SGDLS and CDR2 YYNGEE. This CDR3 comprises 13 residues. The ends were cut back, 2 bases at V and 6 bases at J, with 8 bases in the middle. Amplified regions were TCR beta CDR3 sequences from RNA transcripts. Primed by the HTBI set, a first-round RT-PCR was run on the TCR CDR3. TCRdb passed the multiplex PCR reads through MiXCR, listing each CDR3 protein once. The sample lists hundreds of thousands of distinct CDR3 sequences; approximately 15% were seen once.

The clonotype comes from a middle-aged woman with Graves' ophthalmopathy. The chain carries TRBV9 and TRBJ2-2; the D is unclear. Sequenced input: blood. This CDR3 is CASSVFGSGELFF. CDR3 in DNA: TGTGCCAGCAGCGTTTTCGGCTCCGGGGAGCTGTTTTTT.